This T cell receptor (beta chain) was retrieved from a study of cytotoxic CD8 clonotypes in ibrutinib-treated CLL. Study results and limitations: Among the clonotypes, public ones were uncommon and contracted or held stable on treatment. Collection times varied between progressing and sustained-remission patients.

Roughly 2 micrograms of genomic DNA came from cryopreserved PBMCs for TCR beta libraries. Sequencing was performed with immunoSEQ multiplex PCR; in TCRdb, only in-frame clones are kept and a portion is missing. This table has tens of thousands of clones, roughly 69% appearing once. Germline V gene data show CDR1 as GTSNPN and CDR2 as SVGIG (reference sequence). Trimming removed 3 bases from V and 3 bases from J, with 11 bases in between. The CDR3 runs to 13 residues. Concerning this clone: Its matching antigen is unknown.

The chain links TRBV30 to TRBJ1-2; D gene uncertain. Sequencing used PBMCs, obtained after 24 months of ibrutinib treatment. The clonotype was recovered from a human donor with chronic lymphocytic leukemia. The CDR3 nucleotides are TGTGCCTGGAGAGATGGCGGATACTATGGCTACACCTTC. As protein: CAWRDGGYYGYTF.